The entry that follows covers one TCR beta chain sequence. Its antigen is undetermined. Generated by immunoSEQ multiplex PCR, the TCRdb table keeps only in-frame clones and is missing some. The table includes under 250,000 clones, roughly 84% detected once. This specimen comes from a study of cytomegalovirus exposure and HLA in healthy donors. Study-level findings and limits: It was found in a later analysis that first-cohort TCR clusters tended to co-occur in the 90 to 150 validation repertoires. Some TCR beta chains (164 of them) were listed as cytomegalovirus-associated. Among the CMV-associated chains, three were confirmed in vitro as specific for CMV antigens.

V shed 5 bases, J shed 5 bases, and the junction held 3 bases outside the gene matches. Germline CDR1 and CDR2: SGHVS and FNYEAQ. The CDR3 spans 13 residues. Separate from the approximately 700-subject first cohort was the approximately 110-subject validation cohort, to which the donors belonged. V and J are TRBV7-6 and TRBJ2-7, with 10 positions matching TRBD1. The sample consisted of PBMCs. The TCR originated in a man between 18 and 35 years old in good health and CMV-seropositive. The CDR3 DNA is TGTGCCAGCAGCGCCGGGACAGGGGACGAGCAGTACTTC. Protein: CASSAGTGDEQYF.